This T cell receptor beta chain was identified during a study of the immune and genomic landscape of osteosarcoma. Study-level background: Median age at diagnosis was approximately 25 years, range roughly 5-85.

There are 14 residues in the CDR3. Per germline, CDR1 MNHNS and CDR2 SASEGT. V was pared by 7 bases and J by 4 bases, with 16 bases between. Only in-frame clones appear in the TCRdb table, and some are missing; sequencing was by immunoSEQ multiplex PCR. The sample carries fewer than 3,500 clones, 60% to 75% recorded once. Overall study findings and caveats: Average productive clonality was about 0.09, with a maximum of roughly 0.3.

Regarding this clone: Its specificity is not known.

Sequenced sample: tumor tissue from a local recurrence in the femur. This receptor was taken from a man aged 18 to 30 with osteosarcoma. V and J are TRBV6-1 and TRBJ1-1; a weak D match, TRBD1 (5 bases). The CDR3 is CASKPREMGTEAFF. CDR3 bases: TGTGCCAGCAAACCCAGGGAGATGGGCACTGAAGCTTTCTTT.